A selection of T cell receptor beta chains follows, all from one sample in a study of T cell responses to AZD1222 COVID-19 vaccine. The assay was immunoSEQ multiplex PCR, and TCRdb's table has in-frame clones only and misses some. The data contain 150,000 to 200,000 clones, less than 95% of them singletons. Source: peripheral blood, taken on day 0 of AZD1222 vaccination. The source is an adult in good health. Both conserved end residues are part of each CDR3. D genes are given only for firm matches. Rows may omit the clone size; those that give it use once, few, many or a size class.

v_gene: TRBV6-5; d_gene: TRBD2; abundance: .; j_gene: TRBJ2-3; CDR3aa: CASSSAGEGTDTQYF; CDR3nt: TGTGCCAGCAGTTCAGCGGGAGAAGGGACAGATACGCAGTATTTT
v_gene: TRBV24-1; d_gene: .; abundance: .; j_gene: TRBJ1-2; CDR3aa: CATSDPGAGVEGYTF; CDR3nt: TGTGCCACCAGTGACCCCGGGGCAGGGGTAGAGGGCTACACCTTC
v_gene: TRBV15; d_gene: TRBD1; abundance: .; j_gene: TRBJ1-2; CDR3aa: CATSRGTGGDYGYTF; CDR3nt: TGTGCCACCAGCAGAGGGACAGGTGGGGACTATGGCTACACCTTC
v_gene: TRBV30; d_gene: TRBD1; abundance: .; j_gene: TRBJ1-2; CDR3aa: CAWGTGHYGYTF; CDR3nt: TGTGCCTGGGGGACAGGGCACTATGGCTACACCTTC
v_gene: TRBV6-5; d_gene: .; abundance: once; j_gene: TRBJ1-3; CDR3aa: CASSYSDKSSGNTIYF; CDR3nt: TGTGCCAGCAGTTACTCGGACAAGAGCTCTGGAAACACCATATATTTT
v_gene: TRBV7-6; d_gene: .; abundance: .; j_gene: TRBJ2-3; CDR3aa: CASSESLRGTDTQYF; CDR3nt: TGTGCCAGCAGCGAATCATTGCGGGGCACAGATACGCAGTATTTT
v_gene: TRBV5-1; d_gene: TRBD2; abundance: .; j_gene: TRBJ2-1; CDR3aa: CASSLRLAGNYNEQFF; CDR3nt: TGCGCCAGCAGCCTAAGACTAGCGGGTAACTACAATGAGCAGTTCTTC
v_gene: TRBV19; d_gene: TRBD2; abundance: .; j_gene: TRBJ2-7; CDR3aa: CASSSPTTSRRGYEQYF; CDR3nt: TGTGCCAGTAGTTCCCCCACGACTAGCCGGAGAGGCTACGAGCAGTACTTC
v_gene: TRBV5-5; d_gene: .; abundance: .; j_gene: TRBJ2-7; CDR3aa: CASSFSGTDYEQYF; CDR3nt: TGTGCCAGCAGCTTCTCCGGGACGGACTACGAGCAGTACTTC
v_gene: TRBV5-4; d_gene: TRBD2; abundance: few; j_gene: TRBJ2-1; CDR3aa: CASSLPLGGRSNEQFF; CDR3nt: TGTGCCAGCAGCCTACCCCTCGGCGGGAGGTCAAATGAGCAGTTCTTC
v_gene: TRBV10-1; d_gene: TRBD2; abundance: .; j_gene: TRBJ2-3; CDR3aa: CASSASPGTSATDTQYF; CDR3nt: TGCGCCAGCAGCGCCAGTCCCGGGACTAGCGCCACAGATACGCAGTATTTT
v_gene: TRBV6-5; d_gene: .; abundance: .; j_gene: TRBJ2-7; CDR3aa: CASRGGRLSSYEQYF; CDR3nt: TGTGCCAGCAGGGGTGGGCGCCTTAGCTCCTACGAGCAGTACTTC
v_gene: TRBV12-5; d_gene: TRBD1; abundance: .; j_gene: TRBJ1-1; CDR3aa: CASGLMGQGQGEAFF; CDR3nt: TGTGCTAGTGGTCTCATGGGACAGGGGCAAGGTGAAGCTTTCTTT
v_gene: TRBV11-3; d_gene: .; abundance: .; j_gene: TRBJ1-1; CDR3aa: CASSLAGSNTEAFF; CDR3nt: TGTGCCAGCAGCTTGGCAGGGAGCAACACTGAAGCTTTCTTT
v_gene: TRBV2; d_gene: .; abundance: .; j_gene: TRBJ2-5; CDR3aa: CAANQGGETQYF; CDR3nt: TGTGCCGCCAACCAGGGGGGTGAGACCCAGTACTTC
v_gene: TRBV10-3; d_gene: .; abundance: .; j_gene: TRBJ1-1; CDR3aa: CAIRRGPEAFF; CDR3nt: TGTGCCATCAGGAGGGGACCTGAAGCTTTCTTT
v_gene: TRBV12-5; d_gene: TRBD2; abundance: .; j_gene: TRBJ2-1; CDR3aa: CASGLWAGVDYNEQFF; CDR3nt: TGTGCTAGTGGTTTATGGGCGGGAGTAGACTACAATGAGCAGTTCTTC
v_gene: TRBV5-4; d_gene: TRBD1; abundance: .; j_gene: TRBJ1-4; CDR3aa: CASSSRTGRPNEKLFF; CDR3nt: TGTGCCAGCAGCTCGAGGACAGGGAGGCCTAATGAAAAACTGTTTTTT
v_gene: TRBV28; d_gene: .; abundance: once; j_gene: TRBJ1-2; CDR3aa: CASVQGAYGYTF; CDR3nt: TGTGCCAGCGTCCAGGGAGCCTATGGCTACACCTTC
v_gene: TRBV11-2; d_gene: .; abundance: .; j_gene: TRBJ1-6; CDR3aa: CASREEGSVDYSPLHF; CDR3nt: TGTGCCAGCAGGGAGGAGGGTTCGGTGGACTATTCACCCCTCCACTTT
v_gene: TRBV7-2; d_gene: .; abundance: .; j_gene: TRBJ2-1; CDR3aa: CASSLALGDEQFF; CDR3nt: TGTGCCAGCAGCTTAGCCCTGGGGGATGAGCAGTTCTTC
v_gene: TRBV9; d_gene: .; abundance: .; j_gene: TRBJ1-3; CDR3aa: CASSVDQEPLSGNTIYF; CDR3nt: TGTGCCAGCAGCGTAGATCAAGAACCACTCTCTGGAAACACCATATATTTT
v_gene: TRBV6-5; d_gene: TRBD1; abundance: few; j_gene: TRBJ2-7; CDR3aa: CASRSQGKHEQYF; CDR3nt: TGTGCCAGCAGGTCACAGGGGAAGCACGAGCAGTACTTC
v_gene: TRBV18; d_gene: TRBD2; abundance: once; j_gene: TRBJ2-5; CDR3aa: CASSPVGRAGETQYF; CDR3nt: TGTGCCAGCTCACCGGTCGGGAGGGCGGGAGAGACCCAGTACTTC
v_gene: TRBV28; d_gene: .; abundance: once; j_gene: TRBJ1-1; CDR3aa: CASSLRAGMNTEAFF; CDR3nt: TGTGCCAGCAGTTTAAGGGCGGGTATGAACACTGAAGCTTTCTTT
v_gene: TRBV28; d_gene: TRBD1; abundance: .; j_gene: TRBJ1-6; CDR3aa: CASSAYRGQGARVVLNSPLHF; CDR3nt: TGTGCCAGCAGTGCTTACCGGGGACAGGGGGCACGGGTGGTGCTGAATTCACCCCTCCACTTT
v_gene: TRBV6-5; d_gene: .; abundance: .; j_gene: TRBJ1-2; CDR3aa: CASSYSSNYGYTF; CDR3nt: TGTGCCAGCAGTTACTCGTCAAACTATGGCTACACCTTC